These 8 T cell receptor beta chains share one sample of origin, sequenced in a study of identical twins. TCRdb called the 5' RACE reads again in MiXCR, with one record for every CDR3 protein. The sample carries some 330,000 distinct CDR3 sequences, roughly 10% recorded once. Sequencing input: naive T cells sorted from blood. Every receptor here comes from a woman in her forties or fifties in good health.

This clonotype was recorded a few times. The rearrangement links TRBV12-3 or TRBV12-4 to TRBJ2-7; D unresolved. The CDR3 is 15 amino acids. Trimming cost V 6 bases and J 6 bases, with 21 bases left between them. This CDR3 reads CASSPIMLRSGEQYV. CDR3 coding DNA: TGTGCCAGCAGCCCCATCATGCTCCGGAGTGGCGAGCAGTACGTC.

This clonotype was detected only a few times. The CDR3 nucleotides are TGTGCCAGCAGCCAAAGCTCCTACGAGCAGTACGTC. This encodes CASSQSSYEQYV. The rearrangement links TRBV5-4 to TRBJ2-7; D is ambiguous. V lost 4 bases to trimming and J lost 0 bases, with 5 bases between them. The CDR3 consists of 12 residues. Germline loops: CDR1 SGHNT, CDR2 YYREEE (reference sequence).

J is TRBJ2-1 and V is TRBV24-1; D may match TRBD1 or TRBD2 (6 bases each). Trimming took off 3 bases at V and 7 bases at J, with 12 bases between the two ends. The CDR3 covers 14 residues. CDR1 is KGHDR, CDR2 SFDVKD, per germline. CDR3 bases: TGTGCCACCAGTGATCCCCAGGGGAGGAATGAGCAGTTCTTC. Translation: CATSDPQGRNEQFF.

The rearrangement links TRBV20-1 to TRBJ2-3; TRBD2 matches at 7 bases. From germline, CDR1 is DFQATT and CDR2 SNEGSKA (reference sequence). The CDR3 extends over 11 amino acids. The ends lost 8 bases at V and 4 bases at J; junction bases unmatched: 3. The CDR3 here is CSSGNSDTQYF. The CDR3 DNA sequence: TGCAGTAGCGGGAATTCAGATACGCAGTATTTT.

This clonotype was detected a few times. The chain joins TRBV7-2 to TRBJ2-7; 7 bases line up with TRBD1. Germline values: CDR1 SGHTA, CDR2 FQGNSA. The CDR3 loop spans 16 amino acids. Trimming removed 1 base from V and 3 bases from J; junction bases left unmatched: 9. The CDR3 DNA sequence: TGTGCCAGCAGCTTAGGGGCACAGGGGCTCCGCTACGAGCAGTACTTC. Encoded protein: CASSLGAQGLRYEQYF. Full variable domain (remainder filled in from reference TRBV7-2 and TRBJ2-7): GAGVSQSPSNKVTEKGKDVELRCDPISGHTALYWYRQSLGQGLEFLIYFQGNSAPDKSGLPSDRFSAERTGGSVSTLTIQRTQQEDSAVYLCASSLGAQGLRYEQYFGPGTRLTVT.

The gene calls are TRBV30 and TRBJ2-2, with a weak D call TRBD1 (6 bases). CDR3 length: 15 residues. V was pared by 0 bases and J by 4 bases, with 12 bases between. Germline CDR1 reads GTSNPN; CDR2 reads SVGIG (reference sequence). The CDR3 reads CAWSVTGTSTGELFF. The DNA of the CDR3 is TGTGCCTGGAGTGTAACCGGGACAAGCACCGGGGAGCTGTTTTTT.

This clonotype was counted between two and nine times. The chain employs TRBV12-3 or TRBV12-4 and TRBJ2-2; D could derive from TRBD1 or TRBD2 (5 bases each). The CDR3 length is 14 residues. The V end was cut by 6 bases, the J end by 2 bases, with 10 bases between. Here the CDR3 DNA reads TGTGCCAGCAGAGGGGACCATAACACCGGGGAGCTGTTTTTT. As protein: CASRGDHNTGELFF.

This clonotype was observed many times. The rearrangement links TRBV20-1 to TRBJ2-2; D gene uncertain. The CDR3 extends over 15 amino acids. Germline lookup yields CDR1 DFQATT and CDR2 SNEGSKA (reference sequence). V shed 0 bases and J shed 4 bases, with 12 bases lying between them. The CDR3 is CSARDPTLLTGELFF. Written as DNA, the CDR3 is TGCAGTGCTAGAGACCCGACCCTTCTCACCGGGGAGCTGTTTTTT.